These 21 T cell receptor beta chains came from one sample sequenced in a study of cytomegalovirus exposure and HLA in healthy donors. The PCR ran on 60 Vbeta and 13 Jbeta primers. Some clones are missing from TCRdb's copy, which holds only in-frame ones; the method was immunoSEQ multiplex PCR. Here the sample spans around 120,000 clones, 80% being singletons. The sequencing input was PBMCs. These receptors all come from a man between 25 and 39 years old in good health and CMV-seronegative.

Here the CDR3 reads CASSDGGLRIDEQFF. The CDR3, as DNA: TGTGCCAGCAGTGACGGGGGACTGCGCATCGATGAGCAGTTCTTC. V gene TRBV2 combines with J gene TRBJ2-1; weak D call: TRBD2 (6 bases). This CDR3 is built from 15 residues. Germline V lookup: CDR1 SNHLY, CDR2 FYNNEI. The V end was cut by 3 bases, the J end by 8 bases, with 17 bases between.

The chain combines TRBV10-1 with TRBJ2-5; 9 positions agree with TRBD2. Trimming cost V 0 bases and J 5 bases; bases outside gene matches: 1. Germline V gene lookup returns CDR1 WNHNN and CDR2 SYGVQD (reference sequence). The CDR3 spans 14 residues. The CDR3 DNA follows: TGCGCCAGCAGTGAGTCTGGACTAGCGGAGACCCAGTACTTC. Residues: CASSESGLAETQYF.

Note on this clone: A junction end diverges from the germline sequence, so it may reflect a read error. The chain links TRBV30 to TRBJ2-7; 8 positions agree with TRBD2. The CDR3 covers 13 residues. Germline V gives CDR1 GTSNPN, CDR2 SVGIG (reference sequence). The DNA of the CDR3 is TGTGCCTGGAGCGATAATACTAGCGGAGCCCCGGACTTC. Translation gives CAWSDNTSGAPDF.

This clone was seen only a few times. This rearrangement joins TRBV25-1 to TRBJ1-2; 7 bases map to TRBD1. Trimming removed 6 bases from V and 1 base from J; junction bases left unmatched: 2. Per the germline V gene, CDR1 is MGHDK and CDR2 is SYGVNS. The CDR3 is 13 amino acids. CDR3 loop: CASSRDSNYGYTF. The CDR3 DNA reads TGTGCCAGCAGCCGGGACAGTAACTATGGCTACACCTTC.

The V call is TRBV19, the J call TRBJ2-5, with TRBD2 matching over 11 bases. The CDR3 has 17 residues. Germline-derived CDR1 and CDR2 are LNHDA and SQIVND (reference sequence). V lost 6 bases and J lost 0; bases outside the gene matches: 9. CDR3 sequence: CASSDPGLAVYQETQYF. CDR3 bases: TGTGCCAGTAGCGACCCGGGACTAGCGGTGTACCAAGAGACCCAGTACTTC. Combining the CDR3 with reference TRBV19 and TRBJ2-5 gives the whole variable domain DGGITQSPKYLFRKEGQNVTLSCEQNLNHDAMYWYRQDPGQGLRLIYYSQIVNDFQKGDIAEGYSVSREKKESFPLTVTSAQKNPTAFYLCASSDPGLAVYQETQYFGPGTRLLVL.

The V call is TRBV5-1, the J call TRBJ2-3, with 8 nucleotides matching TRBD2. The CDR3 extends over 18 amino acids. Germline trimming cut 4 bases from V and 3 bases from J; bases unmatched to any gene: 16. Germline V gene data show CDR1 as SGHRS and CDR2 as YFSETQ. The CDR3 region is CASSPPQGGGRWTDTQYF. CDR3 DNA: TGCGCCAGCAGCCCACCCCAGGGAGGCGGGAGGTGGACAGATACGCAGTATTTT.

This clone was picked up one time. The chain links TRBV29-1 to TRBJ1-2; TRBD1 might be the D (6 bases). This CDR3 comprises 12 residues. From germline, CDR1 is SQVTM and CDR2 ANQGSEA. The V end lost 6 bases, the J end lost 4 bases, and 12 bases lay between the germline ends. DNA of the CDR3: TGCAGCGTCGGAAACAGGGTCTATGGCTACACCTTC. It encodes CSVGNRVYGYTF.

CDR3 amino acids: CASSLLGTSRGYEQYF. The CDR3 nucleotides are TGCGCCAGCAGCCTCCTCGGGACTAGCCGCGGCTACGAGCAGTACTTC. This chain uses TRBV4-1 with TRBJ2-7; 9 bases line up with TRBD2. Germline values: CDR1 MGHRA, CDR2 YSYEKL. There are 16 residues in the CDR3. J was trimmed by 3 bases and V by 4 bases; bases with no gene match: 10.

This clone appeared once. The rearrangement uses TRBV7-9 and TRBJ2-1, with TRBD2 matching over 9 bases. V lost 5 bases and J lost 1; bases outside the gene matches: 3. The germline CDR1 and CDR2 sequences are SEHNR and FQNEAQ (reference sequence). The CDR3 spans 15 residues. The CDR3, as DNA: TGTGCCAGCAGCCTTAGCGGGAGTTCCTACAATGAGCAGTTCTTC. This codes for CASSLSGSSYNEQFF.

This clone has just a few counts. The chain uses TRBV27 and TRBJ2-7; 8 bases are a match to TRBD2. V was pared by 10 bases and J by 1 base, with 21 bases of the junction left unmatched. This CDR3 is built from 18 residues. Germline CDR1 and CDR2: MNHEY and SMNVEV (reference sequence). The CDR3 sequence: CATRTPLLLAEQSYEQYF. The CDR3 coding sequence is TGTGCCACCCGAACTCCCCTCCTACTAGCGGAACAATCCTACGAGCAGTACTTC.

V is TRBV5-1 and J is TRBJ1-1; D not resolved. Germline-derived CDR1 and CDR2 are SGHRS and YFSETQ. The CDR3 is 14 amino acids. V shed 1 base and J shed 2 bases, with 9 bases lying between them. DNA for the CDR3: TGCGCCAGCAGCTTGTTAGCATTTAACACTGAAGCTTTCTTT. It is translated as CASSLLAFNTEAFF. The whole variable domain, filled in from reference TRBV5-1 and TRBJ1-1, reads KAGVTQTPRYLIKTRGQQVTLSCSPISGHRSVSWYQQTPGQGLQFLFEYFSETQRNKGNFPGRFSGRQFSNSRSEMNVSTLELGDSALYLCASSLLAFNTEAFFGQGTRLTVV.

This chain connects TRBV27 to TRBJ1-2, with 12 nucleotides matching TRBD1. V was pared by 2 bases and J by 6 bases, with 4 bases of the junction left unmatched. In germline, CDR1 is MNHEY, CDR2 SMNVEV (reference sequence). This CDR3 comprises 15 residues. The CDR3 bases are TGTGCCAGCAGTTTAGGGACAGGGGGCCGTAATGGCTACACCTTC. It translates to CASSLGTGGRNGYTF.

This clone was seen a few times. J is TRBJ1-1 and V is TRBV4-1, with 8 bases matching TRBD1. Germline V lookup: CDR1 MGHRA, CDR2 YSYEKL. Trimming removed 1 base from V and 5 bases from J; junction bases left unmatched: 6. The CDR3 consists of 15 residues. The CDR3, as DNA: TGCGCCAGCAGCCAAGGGTGGGACAGGCATACTGAAGCTTTCTTT. It is translated as CASSQGWDRHTEAFF.

The chain recombines TRBV23-1 with TRBJ2-5; 8 nucleotides match TRBD1. TRBV23-1 carries the ORF label, with uncertain function. J gave up 3 bases and V 0 bases, and 9 bases lay outside the gene matches. CDR3 size: 17 residues. CDR3 amino acids: CASSQSHRGNGEETQYF. CDR3 DNA: TGCGCCAGCAGTCAATCCCACAGGGGGAACGGAGAAGAGACCCAGTACTTC.

CDR3 region: CASGGLAGGPGNEQFF. The CDR3 DNA reads as TGCGCCAGCGGGGGACTAGCGGGAGGGCCTGGGAATGAGCAGTTCTTC. The chain employs TRBV10-2 and TRBJ2-1, with 16 bases fitting TRBD2. V lost 8 bases to trimming and J lost 7 bases; unmatched junction nucleotides: 8. The CDR3 runs 16 residues. In germline, CDR1 is WSHSY, CDR2 SAAADI.

The rearrangement links TRBV6-1 to TRBJ2-7; tentatively, D is TRBD2 (5 bases). This CDR3 comprises 13 residues. The ends were cut back, 2 bases at V and 2 bases at J, with 7 bases in the middle. Germline-derived CDR1 and CDR2 are MNHNS and SASEGT. CDR3 residues: CASSERTAYEQYF. Written as DNA, the CDR3 is TGTGCCAGCAGTGAACGGACTGCCTACGAGCAGTACTTC.

This chain joins TRBV12-5 and TRBJ1-3; D uncertain. This CDR3 spans 15 amino acids. Trimming left V 2 bases short and J 4 bases short, with 12 bases between. CDR1 is LGHNT and CDR2 is FRNRAP in the germline V gene. CDR3 bases: TGTGCTAGTGGTTTGATACAGCCCGAGGGAAACACCATATATTTT. Translating gives CASGLIQPEGNTIYF.

The genes are TRBV25-1 and TRBJ2-1, with D uncertain. This CDR3 region has 12 residues. The germline V and J ends were trimmed by 0 bases and 13 bases, with 10 bases remaining between them. Germline V CDR1 and CDR2: MGHDK, SYGVNS. The DNA for the CDR3 is TGTGCCAGCAGTGAATATGTATGTGTCCAGTTCTTC. As protein: CASSEYVCVQFF.

There are a few counts of this clone. This sequence joins TRBV5-6 and TRBJ1-2, with D tentatively TRBD1 (6 bases). Per germline, CDR1 SGHDT and CDR2 YYEEEE. V was clipped by 1 base and J by 4 bases, with 14 bases between them. CDR3 length: 15 amino acids. The CDR3 region is CASSLSGGRIYGYTF. CDR3 coding DNA: TGTGCCAGCAGCTTGAGTGGGGGCCGGATCTATGGCTACACCTTC.

This chain connects TRBV19 to TRBJ2-2, with TRBD2 matching 7 bases. J lost 7 bases, V lost 4 bases, and 18 bases had no gene match. Germline assignment: CDR1 LNHDA and CDR2 SQIVND (reference sequence). CDR3 length: 18 amino acids. The CDR3 here is CASSTPSASGGLDGELFF. In nucleotides, the CDR3 is TGTGCCAGTAGTACCCCCTCGGCTAGCGGAGGTTTGGACGGGGAGCTGTTTTTT.

The chain employs TRBV10-3 and TRBJ2-5; tentative D call: TRBD2 (5 bases). The CDR3 is 13 residues long. Germline lookup yields CDR1 ENHRY and CDR2 SYGVKD. Deletions cut 0 bases from V and 5 bases from J, with 7 bases between. Here the CDR3 reads CAISESGSETQYF. The CDR3 DNA reads as TGTGCCATCAGTGAGTCAGGGAGTGAGACCCAGTACTTC.